These T cell receptor beta chains were read from a single sample in a study of blood T cell repertoires in COVID-19. The data were produced by immunoSEQ multiplex PCR, yet TCRdb's version contains in-frame clones alone and is incomplete. This sample yields about 200,000 clones, of which around 92% are seen a single time; over 7% belongs to the top ten. Sequenced sample: PBMCs or T cells enriched from blood (not recorded which). All receptors derive from a woman between 18 and 29 years old who had recovered from COVID-19. Each CDR3 is given with its conserved first and last residue.

v_gene,j_gene,CDR3aa
TRBV18,TRBJ2-1,CASSPKRQNNEQFF
TRBV28,TRBJ2-4,CASSSSSGVENIQYF
TRBV11-2,TRBJ2-3,CASSLDGGGSEDTQYF
TRBV4-1,TRBJ2-3,CASSPGGNRAFVDTQYF
TRBV9,TRBJ2-7,CASSVDGAHRDEQYF
TRBV11-1,TRBJ2-2,CASRMTGSHTGELFF
TRBV5-1,TRBJ2-2,CASSRDRVEGELFF
TRBV27,TRBJ2-1,CASTPRAGSSYNEQFF
TRBV5-1,TRBJ2-3,CASSYTGKRTDTQYF
TRBV27,TRBJ1-2,CATRGNGYTF
TRBV14,TRBJ2-3,CASSQVKGAISDTQYF
TRBV12-3/TRBV12-4,TRBJ1-3,CASSFAGNTIYF
TRBV19,TRBJ2-1,CASSRRGGLNEQFF
TRBV2,TRBJ1-4,CASSIGGEKLFF
TRBV29-1,TRBJ2-2,CSVDFSVSGELFF
TRBV5-1,TRBJ2-2,CASSPDRGMTGELFF
TRBV3-1/TRBV3-2,TRBJ1-2,CASSLPGTGSGYTF
TRBV5-1,TRBJ1-6,CASSLGAGHNSPLHF
TRBV27,TRBJ2-1,CASSPGTVGEQTNEQFF
TRBV4-1,TRBJ2-1,CATGGDGYNEQFF
TRBV5-4,TRBJ1-5,CASSQDRDNQPQHF
TRBV12-3/TRBV12-4,TRBJ1-6,CASSFRVESPLHF
TRBV4-1,TRBJ1-2,CASRHPGQGPVGYTF